The 14 T cell receptor beta chains in this list originate from one sample, sequenced in a study of T cell responses to AZD1222 COVID-19 vaccine. Assay: immunoSEQ multiplex PCR; the TCRdb copy retains only in-frame clones and omits some. The sample lists around 140,000 clones; approximately 93% were seen once. Specimen: peripheral blood, collected on day 0 of AZD1222 vaccination. Receptors were obtained from an adult in good health.

This CDR3 reads CASSDAGREAFF. The DNA for the CDR3 is TGCGCCAGCAGTGACGCGGGCAGGGAAGCTTTCTTT. The V gene is TRBV10-1, the J gene TRBJ1-1, with D unclear. The CDR3 totals 12 residues. Deletions cut 3 bases from V and 8 bases from J, with 10 bases between. Germline CDR1 and CDR2: WNHNN and SYGVQD (reference sequence).

The chain carries TRBV7-2 and TRBJ2-5, with unresolved D. Germline CDR1 and CDR2: SGHTA and FQGNSA. The length of the CDR3 is 14 residues. V lost 6 bases to trimming and J lost 2 bases, with 13 bases between them. The CDR3 DNA reads TGTGCCAGCAGGCTCCTGGGTCCTCAAGAGACCCAGTACTTC. It codes for CASRLLGPQETQYF.

This chain uses TRBV6-5 with TRBJ1-5, with D tentatively TRBD1 (5 bases). V lost 6 bases and J lost 5, with 11 bases in between. Germline loops: CDR1 MNHEY, CDR2 SVGAGI. The CDR3 covers 13 residues. The CDR3 DNA is TGTGCCAGCAGAGAGGGACCTTATCAGCCCCAGCATTTT. This encodes CASREGPYQPQHF.

The chain combines TRBV4-3 with TRBJ2-5; tentatively, D is TRBD2 (6 bases). CDR1 and CDR2 from the germline V gene are LGHNA and YSLEER. CDR3 size: 16 residues. Trimming removed 0 bases from V and 7 bases from J, with 18 bases in between. This chain's CDR3 is CASSQDLDRPGRTQYF. The DNA for the CDR3 is TGCGCCAGCAGCCAAGATCTCGACCGCCCCGGGAGGACCCAGTACTTC.

The chain couples TRBV5-4 to TRBJ2-7; TRBD1 aligns across 10 bases. Losses at the gene ends were 5 bases for V and 2 bases for J; bases not matched to a gene: 7. Germline CDR1 SGHNT, CDR2 YYREEE (reference sequence). CDR3 length: 15 amino acids. CDR3: CASSRLGQGPYEQYF. CDR3 DNA: TGTGCCAGCAGTAGGCTGGGACAGGGGCCCTACGAGCAGTACTTC.

The rearrangement uses TRBV2 and TRBJ1-6; possibly TRBD1 for D (5 bases). Germline assignment: CDR1 SNHLY and CDR2 FYNNEI. The CDR3 consists of 12 residues. Trimming shortened V by 11 bases and J by 9 bases, and 14 bases separated the two germline ends. The CDR3 here is CASQPGISPLHF. CDR3 DNA: TGTGCCTCCCAACCAGGGATTTCACCCCTCCACTTT. Full variable domain (remainder filled in from reference TRBV2 and TRBJ1-6): EPEVTQTPSHQVTQMGQEVILRCVPISNHLYFYWYRQILGQKVEFLVSFYNNEISEKSEIFDDQFSVERPDGSNFTLKIRSTKLEDSAMYFCASQPGISPLHFGNGTRLTVT.

The chain links TRBV30 to TRBJ1-1; D gene ambiguous. This CDR3 region has 14 residues. V dropped 4 bases and J dropped 6 bases, with 18 bases sitting between them. Per the germline V gene, CDR1 is GTSNPN and CDR2 is SVGIG (reference sequence). The CDR3 is CAWTTGVRGAEAFF. The CDR3 bases are TGTGCCTGGACCACCGGGGTTCGTGGAGCTGAAGCTTTCTTT.

This clone was observed a few times. The chain carries TRBV29-1 and TRBJ1-2; D is undetermined. CDR1 and CDR2 from the germline V gene are SQVTM and ANQGSEA. Between the trimmed V and J ends, which lost 6 bases and 6 bases, there was a span of 14 bases. The CDR3 sequence is 12 residues long. The CDR3 DNA is TGCAGCGTCCACGACATTTTCGATGGCTACACCTTC. Translating gives CSVHDIFDGYTF.

V is TRBV5-8 and J is TRBJ1-5; 9 positions match TRBD1. Germline trimming cut 7 bases from V and 0 bases from J; bases unmatched to any gene: 11. Looked up from germline, CDR1 is SGHTS and CDR2 is YDEGEE. The CDR3 spans 17 residues. CDR3 sequence reads: CASPPGTGIYSNQPQHF. CDR3 DNA: TGTGCCAGCCCTCCCGGGACAGGGATATATAGCAATCAGCCCCAGCATTTT.

This sequence joins TRBV12-3 or TRBV12-4 and TRBJ2-1; the D is unclear. The CDR3 length is 10 residues. V was shortened by 4 bases and J by 9 bases, with 4 bases between the two germline ends. As DNA, the CDR3 is TGTGCCAGCAGTTGGGGTGAGCAGTTCTTC. Its translation is CASSWGEQFF.

The V gene is TRBV7-8, the J gene TRBJ2-7; unclear D gene. The germline V gene encodes CDR1 SGHVS and CDR2 FQNEAQ. The CDR3 extends over 13 amino acids. Trimming stripped 1 base from V and 3 bases from J, with 7 bases between. The CDR3 bases are TGTGCCAGCAGCTTAGACGGCTTCTACGAGCAGTACTTC. Translated: CASSLDGFYEQYF.

This clone was found once. CDR3 in DNA: TGTGCCACACACGAGGGGTATAGGGATCATGGCTACACCTTC. It specifies CATHEGYRDHGYTF. V is TRBV28 and J is TRBJ1-2; D perhaps matches TRBD1 (5 bases). The length of the CDR3 is 14 residues. Germline V gives CDR1 MDHEN, CDR2 SYDVKM. Trimming removed 10 bases at V and 6 bases at J, with 21 bases between.

The rearrangement links TRBV5-4 to TRBJ1-1; possible D gene TRBD1, 5 bases. There are 14 residues in the CDR3. The germline V gene has CDR1 SGHNT and CDR2 YYREEE (reference sequence). V lost 2 bases to trimming and J lost 7 bases, with 15 bases between them. The DNA for the CDR3 is TGTGCCAGCAGCTTAAAGGGGAAGAAGGATGAAGCTTTCTTT. It codes for CASSLKGKKDEAFF. The whole variable domain, filled in from reference TRBV5-4 and TRBJ1-1, reads ETGVTQSPTHLIKTRGQQVTLRCSSQSGHNTVSWYQQALGQGPQFIFQYYREEENGRGNFPPRFSGLQFPNYSSELNVNALELDDSALYLCASSLKGKKDEAFFGQGTRLTVV.

The V and J genes are TRBV27 and TRBJ1-6; tentative D call: TRBD1 (5 bases). The CDR3 has 16 residues. Germline loops: CDR1 MNHEY, CDR2 SMNVEV (reference sequence). V lost 1 base and J 9 bases, leaving 16 bases between the germline ends. CDR3 in amino acids: CASSLFARGRVSPLHF. The CDR3 region has the DNA TGTGCCAGCAGTTTATTTGCGAGGGGCAGAGTTTCACCCCTCCACTTT.